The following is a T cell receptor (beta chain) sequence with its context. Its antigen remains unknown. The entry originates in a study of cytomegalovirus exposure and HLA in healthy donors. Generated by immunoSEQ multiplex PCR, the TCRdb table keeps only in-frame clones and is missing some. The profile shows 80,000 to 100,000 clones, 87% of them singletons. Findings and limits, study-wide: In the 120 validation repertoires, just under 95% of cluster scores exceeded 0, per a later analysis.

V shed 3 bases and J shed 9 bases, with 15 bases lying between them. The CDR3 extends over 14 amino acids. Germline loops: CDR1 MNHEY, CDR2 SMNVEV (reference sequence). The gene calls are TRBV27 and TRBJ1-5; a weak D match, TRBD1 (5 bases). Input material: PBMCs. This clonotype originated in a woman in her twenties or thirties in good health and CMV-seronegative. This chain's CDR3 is CASSLSGGYGPQHF. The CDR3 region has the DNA TGTGCCAGCAGTTTGTCCGGGGGGTACGGGCCCCAGCATTTT.